Listed below are T cell receptor beta chains from one sample, sequenced in a study of control samples from healthy donors and cancer patients. The data were produced by immunoSEQ multiplex PCR, yet TCRdb's version contains in-frame clones alone and is incomplete. The sample has roughly 95,000 clones; around nine tenths are singletons. Material for sequencing was blood. These receptor sequences come from a man younger than 40 in good health. Each CDR3 is given with its conserved first and last residue. A D gene is named only where the DNA matches it firmly. Clone size is not always given. Where it is, it says once, few, many or a class for expanded clones.

d_call,v_call,j_call,clone_size,cdr3_nt,cdr3_aa
-,TRBV5-1,TRBJ1-1,-,TGCGCCAGCAGCTTGGGAGACACCCGGTATACCGAAGCTTTCTTT,CASSLGDTRYTEAFF
TRBD1,TRBV6-5,TRBJ2-5,-,TGTGCCAGCGTACGACAGGGGGTAGAGACCCAGTACTTC,CASVRQGVETQYF
TRBD1,TRBV7-9,TRBJ1-1,-,TGTGCCAGCAGCCGAGGGACAGATGAAGCTTTCTTT,CASSRGTDEAFF
-,TRBV19,TRBJ1-3,-,TGTGCCAGTAGGGAAGCGGGAAACACCATATATTTT,CASREAGNTIYF
-,TRBV11-1,TRBJ2-7,-,TGTGCCAGCAGCTTACGCCTGGAAGCCTACGAGCAGTACTTC,CASSLRLEAYEQYF
TRBD1,TRBV6-5,TRBJ2-1,once,TGTGCCAGCAGTTATATTTCCAGGACAGGGGAGAGGGTGGGGATCTTC,CASSYISRTGERVGIF
-,TRBV28,TRBJ2-6,-,TGTGCCAGCAGTTCCGGGAGAATTGGGGCCAACGTCCTGACTTTC,CASSSGRIGANVLTF
TRBD1,TRBV3-1/TRBV3-2,TRBJ2-7,-,TGTGCCAGCAGCCAATCAAAAGACAGGGGGCTAGCCTACGAGCAGTACTTC,CASSQSKDRGLAYEQYF
TRBD2,TRBV5-4,TRBJ2-2,-,TGTGCCAGCAGCGGCGGGGGAGGGGTCACCGGGGAGCTGTTTTTT,CASSGGGGVTGELFF
-,TRBV27,TRBJ2-2,-,TGTGCCAGTACAACTGCAGGGGACCCCGGGGAGCTGTTTTTT,CASTTAGDPGELFF
-,TRBV5-5,TRBJ1-1,-,TGTGCCAGCAGACCTCCAGGGCGAGACACTGAAGCTTTCTTT,CASRPPGRDTEAFF
-,TRBV11-3,TRBJ1-1,-,TGTGCCAGCGACGGACCTAGTATGGGGGGCACTGAAGCTTTCTTT,CASDGPSMGGTEAFF
TRBD1,TRBV18,TRBJ2-4,-,TGTGCCAGCTCACCACCGGGACAGGGAAATCGATTAGCCCAGTACTTC,CASSPPGQGNRLAQYF
-,TRBV4-2,TRBJ2-5,-,TGTGCCAGCAGCCAAGCGGGACTCCAAGAGACCCAGTACTTC,CASSQAGLQETQYF
-,TRBV7-9,TRBJ2-7,-,TGTGCCAGCAGGTCGGGACTCCTAACCCAGCAGTACTTC,CASRSGLLTQQYF
-,TRBV7-9,TRBJ2-5,-,TGTGCCAGCAGCTTAGCAAAGGGGTTACAAGAGACCCAGTACTTC,CASSLAKGLQETQYF
TRBD1,TRBV3-1/TRBV3-2,TRBJ1-5,once,TGTGCCAGCAGTCGGACAGGGATTAGCAATCAGCCCCAGCATTTT,CASSRTGISNQPQHF
-,TRBV29-1,TRBJ2-3,-,TGCAGCGTTGAAATGGCAGGGGATAGCACAGATACGCAGTATTTT,CSVEMAGDSTDTQYF
-,TRBV7-9,TRBJ1-2,-,TGTGCCAGCAGCCCGGAGGTCTATGGCTACACCTTC,CASSPEVYGYTF
-,TRBV12-3/TRBV12-4,TRBJ1-5,-,TGTGCCAGCAGTTTCCGAGAGAATCAGCCCCAGCATTTT,CASSFRENQPQHF
-,TRBV5-1,TRBJ1-1,-,TGCGCCAGCAGCTTGTTACAGGGAGGGGAAGCTTTCTTT,CASSLLQGGEAFF
TRBD1,TRBV7-2,TRBJ1-5,-,TGTGCCAGCAGCTTAGGGACAGGGAGAAATCAGCCCCAGCATTTT,CASSLGTGRNQPQHF
-,TRBV28,TRBJ2-7,few,TGTGCCAGCAACGAAAGGGAGCAGGAGCAGTACTTC,CASNEREQEQYF
TRBD2,TRBV30,TRBJ2-2,-,TGTGCCTGGAGTGTACTTGGGAAGGGATTCGTTGTCGGGAGGACGGGCGCCGGGGAGCTGTTTTTT,CAWSVLGKGFVVGRTGAGELFF
-,TRBV5-1,TRBJ1-5,-,TGCGCCAGCAGCTTGGAGTCGTCGGGGGGGATTACTAACCATAGCAATCAGCCCCAGCATTTT,CASSLESSGGITNHSNQPQHF
-,TRBV19,TRBJ2-1,once,TGTGCCAGTAGTATAGGGAGGTTAAGCTCCTACAATGAGCAGTTCTTC,CASSIGRLSSYNEQFF
TRBD2,TRBV5-6,TRBJ2-7,-,TGTGCCAGCAGCTTCACTAGCGGGTCCTACGAGCAGTACTTC,CASSFTSGSYEQYF
-,TRBV6-2/TRBV6-3,TRBJ1-2,-,TGTGCCAGCAGTCCCTCGGGTCTAGAGGGCTACACCTTC,CASSPSGLEGYTF
-,TRBV5-1,TRBJ2-6,-,TGCGCCAGCAGCATCACTGACAGGACCAGCTCTGGGGCCAACGTCCTGACTTTC,CASSITDRTSSGANVLTF
-,TRBV12-3/TRBV12-4,TRBJ1-2,-,TGTGCCAGCAGTCTAGTATATGCCTCGGGCTACACCTTC,CASSLVYASGYTF
TRBD2,TRBV28,TRBJ2-1,-,TGTGCCAGCAGTTCGCTAGCGGGAAGCTCCTACAATGAGCAGTTCTTC,CASSSLAGSSYNEQFF
-,TRBV30,TRBJ1-5,-,TGTGCCTGGAGTGTACCCGGGAAAAATGGCAATCAGCCCCAGCATTTT,CAWSVPGKNGNQPQHF
TRBD1,TRBV6-1,TRBJ2-2,-,TGTGCCAGCAGTGACAGGGGGCCCGGGACCGGGGAGCTGTTTTTT,CASSDRGPGTGELFF
TRBD1,TRBV30,TRBJ1-5,-,TGTGCCTGGAGTCGTATACAGGGGAATCAGCCCCAGCATTTT,CAWSRIQGNQPQHF
TRBD2,TRBV14,TRBJ2-3,-,TGTGCCAGCAGCCAAGAAGGACTAGCCCGCACAGATACGCAGTATTTT,CASSQEGLARTDTQYF
TRBD1,TRBV3-1/TRBV3-2,TRBJ2-5,-,TGTGCCAGCAGCTACCGAGAGGGGGCGACCCAGTACTTC,CASSYREGATQYF
TRBD2,TRBV23-1,TRBJ2-7,-,TGCGCCAGCAGTCAATCGAAGGGGACTAGCGGGAGGCCTACACCCTACGAGCAGTACTTC,CASSQSKGTSGRPTPYEQYF
-,TRBV27,TRBJ2-2,-,TGTGCCAGCAGTTTAGAGTTGGGGGTCCTATCGAACACCGGGGAGCTGTTTTTT,CASSLELGVLSNTGELFF
-,TRBV6-4,TRBJ2-1,once,TGTGCCAGCAGTGATTCGGGAGCCAGGGTCGATGAGCAGTTCTTC,CASSDSGARVDEQFF
TRBD2,TRBV5-1,TRBJ2-1,-,TGCGCCAGCAGCCCCAACTGGCTAGCGGAGAGCTCCTACAATGAGCAGTTCTTC,CASSPNWLAESSYNEQFF
TRBD1,TRBV7-9,TRBJ2-2,-,TGTGCCAGCAGCTTGTCGGGACAGGGGGCCGGGGAGCTGTTTTTT,CASSLSGQGAGELFF
TRBD1,TRBV6-2/TRBV6-3,TRBJ1-6,-,TGTGCCAGCAGTCGTCAGGGGGGTGATTCACCCCTCCACTTT,CASSRQGGDSPLHF